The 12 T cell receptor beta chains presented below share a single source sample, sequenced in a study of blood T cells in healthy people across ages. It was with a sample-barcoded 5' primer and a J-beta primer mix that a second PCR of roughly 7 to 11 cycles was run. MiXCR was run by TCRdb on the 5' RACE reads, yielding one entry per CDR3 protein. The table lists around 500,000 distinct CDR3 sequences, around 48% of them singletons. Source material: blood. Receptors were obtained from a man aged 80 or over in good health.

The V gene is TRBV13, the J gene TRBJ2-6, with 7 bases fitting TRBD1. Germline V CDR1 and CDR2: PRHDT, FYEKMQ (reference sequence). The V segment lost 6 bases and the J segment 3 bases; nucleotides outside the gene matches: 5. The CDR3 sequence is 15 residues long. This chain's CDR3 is CASSSTGLGANVLTF. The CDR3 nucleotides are TGTGCCAGCAGTTCGACAGGGCTTGGGGCCAACGTCCTGACTTTC.

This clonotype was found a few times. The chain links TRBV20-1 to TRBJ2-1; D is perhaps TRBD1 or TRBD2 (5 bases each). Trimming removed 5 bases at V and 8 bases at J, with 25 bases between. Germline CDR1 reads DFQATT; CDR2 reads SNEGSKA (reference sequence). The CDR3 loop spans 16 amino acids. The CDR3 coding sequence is TGCAGTGCTGCCACGGGGCGTGGGCCCTCTTTTGATGAGCAGTTCTTC. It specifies CSAATGRGPSFDEQFF.

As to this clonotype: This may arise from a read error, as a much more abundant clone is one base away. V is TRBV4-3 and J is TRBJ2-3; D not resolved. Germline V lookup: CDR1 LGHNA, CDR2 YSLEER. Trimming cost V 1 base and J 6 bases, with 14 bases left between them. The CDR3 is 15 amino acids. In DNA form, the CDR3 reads TGCGCCAGCAGCCAAGGCAGCAGGCCGCAGGATACGCAGTATTTT. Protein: CASSQGSRPQDTQYF.

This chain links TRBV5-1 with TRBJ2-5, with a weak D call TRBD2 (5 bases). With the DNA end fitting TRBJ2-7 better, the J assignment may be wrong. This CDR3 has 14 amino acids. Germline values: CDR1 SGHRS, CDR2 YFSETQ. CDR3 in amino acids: CASSLRDAGGEQYF. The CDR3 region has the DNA TGCGCCAGCAGCTTGCGGGATGCTGGTGGCGAGCAGTACTTC.

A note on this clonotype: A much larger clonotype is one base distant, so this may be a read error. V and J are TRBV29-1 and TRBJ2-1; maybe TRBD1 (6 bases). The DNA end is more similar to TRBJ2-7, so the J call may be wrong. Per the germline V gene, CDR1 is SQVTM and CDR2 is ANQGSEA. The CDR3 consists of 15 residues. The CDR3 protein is CSVDLPQGPYNEQYF. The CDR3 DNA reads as TGCAGCGTTGACCTGCCTCAGGGGCCCTACAATGAGCAGTACTTC.

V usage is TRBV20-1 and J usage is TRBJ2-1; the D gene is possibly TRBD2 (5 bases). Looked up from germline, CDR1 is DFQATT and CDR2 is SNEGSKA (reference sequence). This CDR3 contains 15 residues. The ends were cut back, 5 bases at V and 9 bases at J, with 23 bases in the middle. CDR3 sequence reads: CSAEKGAPVSGEQFF. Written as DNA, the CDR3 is TGCAGTGCTGAGAAGGGAGCCCCTGTAAGTGGTGAGCAGTTCTTC.

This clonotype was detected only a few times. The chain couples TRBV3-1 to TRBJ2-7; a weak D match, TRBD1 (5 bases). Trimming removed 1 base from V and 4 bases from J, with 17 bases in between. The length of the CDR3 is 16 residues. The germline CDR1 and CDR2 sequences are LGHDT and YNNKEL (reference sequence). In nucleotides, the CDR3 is TGTGCCAGCAGCCAAGTTTCTGCGCAGGGTGCGTACGAGCAGTACTTC. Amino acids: CASSQVSAQGAYEQYF.

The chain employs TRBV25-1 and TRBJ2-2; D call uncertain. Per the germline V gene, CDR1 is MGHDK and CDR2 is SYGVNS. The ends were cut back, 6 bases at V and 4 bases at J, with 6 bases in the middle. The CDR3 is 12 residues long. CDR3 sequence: CASSIGTGELFF. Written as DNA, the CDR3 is TGTGCCAGCAGCATTGGCACCGGGGAGCTGTTTTTT.

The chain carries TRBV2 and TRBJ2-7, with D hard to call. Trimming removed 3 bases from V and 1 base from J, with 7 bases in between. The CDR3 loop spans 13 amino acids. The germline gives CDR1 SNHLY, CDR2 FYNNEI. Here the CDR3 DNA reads TGTGCCAGCAGTGAGGGGATTTCCTACGAGCAGTACTTC. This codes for CASSEGISYEQYF. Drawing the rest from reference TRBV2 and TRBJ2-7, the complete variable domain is EPEVTQTPSHQVTQMGQEVILRCVPISNHLYFYWYRQILGQKVEFLVSFYNNEISEKSEIFDDQFSVERPDGSNFTLKIRSTKLEDSAMYFCASSEGISYEQYFGPGTRLTVT.

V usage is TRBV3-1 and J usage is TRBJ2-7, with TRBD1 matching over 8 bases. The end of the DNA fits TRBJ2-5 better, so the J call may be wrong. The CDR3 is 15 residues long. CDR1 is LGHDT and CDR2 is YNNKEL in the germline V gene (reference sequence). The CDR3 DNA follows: TGTGCCAGCAGCCAAGATCCGACAGGGGCAGAGACCCAGTACTTC. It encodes CASSQDPTGAETQYF.

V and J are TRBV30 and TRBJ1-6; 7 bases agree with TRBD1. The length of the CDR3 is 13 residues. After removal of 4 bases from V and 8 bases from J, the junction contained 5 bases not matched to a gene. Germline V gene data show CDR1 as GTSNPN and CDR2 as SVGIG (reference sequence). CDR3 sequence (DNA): TGTGCCTGGACGGGACAGAGAGATTCACCCCTCCACTTT. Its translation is CAWTGQRDSPLHF.

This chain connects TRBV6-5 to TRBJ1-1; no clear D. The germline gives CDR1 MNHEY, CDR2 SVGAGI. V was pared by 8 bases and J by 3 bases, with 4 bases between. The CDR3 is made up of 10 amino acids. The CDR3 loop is CASGYTEAFF. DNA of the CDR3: TGTGCCAGCGGGTACACTGAAGCTTTCTTT.